This T cell receptor (beta chain) was documented in a study of cytomegalovirus exposure and HLA in healthy donors. Study-level points and caveats: Researchers counted some 150 TCR beta chains as cytomegalovirus-associated. In vitro assays verified that a few CMV-associated chains recognized CMV antigens specifically. One later analysis, an examination of the 90 to 150 validation repertoires, found that first-cohort TCR clusters tended to co-occur in them.

This CDR3 has 16 residues. V was clipped by 7 bases and J by 1 base; unmatched bases: 9. The germline gives CDR1 SQVTM, CDR2 ANQGSEA. The repertoire was sequenced with immunoSEQ multiplex PCR; TCRdb's copy has only in-frame clones and lacks some. The sample lists about 69,000 clones, roughly 93% occurring once. Points on this clone: The antigen is not known.

The chain employs TRBV29-1 and TRBJ2-3; 12 bases are a match to TRBD2. The specimen sequenced was PBMCs. This receptor was obtained from a woman under 30 in good health and CMV-seronegative. CDR3 DNA sequence: TGCAGCGCTGTGGCTAGCGGGAGGGTTGGCACAGATACGCAGTATTTT. Its protein is CSAVASGRVGTDTQYF.